The subject of this entry is one T cell receptor beta chain. Antigen unknown. The CDR3 has 13 residues. There is no recorded DNA. Per germline, CDR1 MNHEY and CDR2 SVGAGI. This sample stems from a study of synovial regulatory T cells in juvenile arthritis. General study findings and limits: CDR3 overlap with synovial Tregs was higher for iaTregs than other blood Tregs. Compared with other blood Treg cells, inflammation-associated Treg cells had reduced TCR diversity. iaTreg TCR repertoires were largely private across patients and partially overlapped synovial Teff and blood CPL.

Produced via immunoSEQ multiplex PCR; TCRdb's table is partial and in-frame only. The ten top clones account for about 1.7%, within a sample of 8,500 to 10,000 clones. HLA-DR+ Treg cells made up the iaTreg subset. Patients were aged median about 12 years with disease lasting median roughly seven years. The sequence derives from a donor younger than 30 with juvenile idiopathic arthritis. The rearrangement joins TRBV6-5 to TRBJ1-1. The material sequenced was Treg cells from blood. Subset of the sample: HLA-DR+ inflammation-associated blood Treg cells. The CDR3 spells CASIRGWDTEAFF.